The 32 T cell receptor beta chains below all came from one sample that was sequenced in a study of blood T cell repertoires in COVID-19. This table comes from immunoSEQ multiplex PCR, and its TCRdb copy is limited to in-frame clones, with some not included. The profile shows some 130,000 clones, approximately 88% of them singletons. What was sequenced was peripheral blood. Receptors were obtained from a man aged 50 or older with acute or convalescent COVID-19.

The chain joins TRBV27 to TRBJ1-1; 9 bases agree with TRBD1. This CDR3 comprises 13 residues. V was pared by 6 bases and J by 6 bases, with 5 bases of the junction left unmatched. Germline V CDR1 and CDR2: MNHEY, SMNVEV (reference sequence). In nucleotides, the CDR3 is TGTGCCAGCAGCGACAGGGGGGACGCTGAAGCTTTCTTT. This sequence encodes CASSDRGDAEAFF.

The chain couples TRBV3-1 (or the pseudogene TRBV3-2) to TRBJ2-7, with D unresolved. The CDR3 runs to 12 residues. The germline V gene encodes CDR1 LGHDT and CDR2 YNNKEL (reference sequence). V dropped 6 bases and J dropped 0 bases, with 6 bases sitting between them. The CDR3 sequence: CASSPTSYEQYF. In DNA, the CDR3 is TGTGCCAGCAGTCCTACCTCCTACGAGCAGTACTTC.

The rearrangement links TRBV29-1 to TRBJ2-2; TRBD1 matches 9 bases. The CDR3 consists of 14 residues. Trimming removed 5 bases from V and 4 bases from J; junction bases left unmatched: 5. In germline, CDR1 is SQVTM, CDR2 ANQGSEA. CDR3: CSVRDRVATGELFF. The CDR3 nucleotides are TGCAGCGTTAGGGACAGGGTTGCCACCGGGGAGCTGTTTTTT.

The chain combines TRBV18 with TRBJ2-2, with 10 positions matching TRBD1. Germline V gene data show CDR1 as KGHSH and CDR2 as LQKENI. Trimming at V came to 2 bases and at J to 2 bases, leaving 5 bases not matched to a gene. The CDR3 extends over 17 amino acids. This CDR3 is CASSPFGQGGNTGELFF. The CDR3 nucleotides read TGTGCCAGCTCACCATTTGGACAGGGGGGTAACACCGGGGAGCTGTTTTTT.

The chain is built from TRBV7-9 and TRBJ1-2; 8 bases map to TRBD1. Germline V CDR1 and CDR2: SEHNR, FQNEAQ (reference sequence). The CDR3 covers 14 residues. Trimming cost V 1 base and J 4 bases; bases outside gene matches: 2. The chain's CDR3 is CASSLGQGAYGYTF. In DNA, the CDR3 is TGTGCCAGCAGCTTAGGCCAGGGGGCCTATGGCTACACCTTC.

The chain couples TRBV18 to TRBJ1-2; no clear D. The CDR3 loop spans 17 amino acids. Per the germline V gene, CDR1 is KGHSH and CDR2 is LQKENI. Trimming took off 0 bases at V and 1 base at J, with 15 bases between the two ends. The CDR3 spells CASSPPGRPQNNYGYTF. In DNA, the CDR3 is TGTGCCAGCTCACCACCGGGCAGGCCGCAGAATAACTATGGCTACACCTTC.

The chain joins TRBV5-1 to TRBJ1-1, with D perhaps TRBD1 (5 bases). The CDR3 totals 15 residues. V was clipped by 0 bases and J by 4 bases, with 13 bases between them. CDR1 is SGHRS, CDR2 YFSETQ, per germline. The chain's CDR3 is CASSLAGSRSTEAFF. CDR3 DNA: TGCGCCAGCAGCTTGGCAGGGTCTCGTAGCACTGAAGCTTTCTTT. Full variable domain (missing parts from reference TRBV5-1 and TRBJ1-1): KAGVTQTPRYLIKTRGQQVTLSCSPISGHRSVSWYQQTPGQGLQFLFEYFSETQRNKGNFPGRFSGRQFSNSRSEMNVSTLELGDSALYLCASSLAGSRSTEAFFGQGTRLTVV.

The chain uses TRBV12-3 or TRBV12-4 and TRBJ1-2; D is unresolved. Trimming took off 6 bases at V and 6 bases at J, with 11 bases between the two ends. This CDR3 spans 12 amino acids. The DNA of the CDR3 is TGTGCCAGCAGCCTAAGGAGGGATGGCTACACCTTC. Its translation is CASSLRRDGYTF.

The CDR3 reads CASGEAGPGNTIYF. The CDR3 nucleotides are TGTGCCAGCGGGGAGGCAGGGCCAGGAAACACCATATATTTT. The rearrangement links TRBV7-9 to TRBJ1-3, with D perhaps matching TRBD1 (5 bases). This CDR3 spans 14 amino acids. Deletions cut 8 bases from V and 4 bases from J, with 15 bases between. Germline lookup yields CDR1 SEHNR and CDR2 FQNEAQ (reference sequence).

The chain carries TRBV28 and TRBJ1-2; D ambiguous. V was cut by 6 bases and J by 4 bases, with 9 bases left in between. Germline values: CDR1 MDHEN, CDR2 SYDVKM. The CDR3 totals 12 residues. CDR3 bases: TGTGCCAGCAGCCCTAGAATCTATGGCTACACCTTC. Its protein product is CASSPRIYGYTF.

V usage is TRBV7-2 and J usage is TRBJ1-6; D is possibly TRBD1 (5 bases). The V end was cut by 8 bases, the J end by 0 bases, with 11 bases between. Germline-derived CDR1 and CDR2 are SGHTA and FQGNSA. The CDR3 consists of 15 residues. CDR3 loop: CASGRGSSYNSPLHF. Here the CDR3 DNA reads TGTGCCAGCGGAAGGGGAAGCTCCTATAATTCACCCCTCCACTTT.

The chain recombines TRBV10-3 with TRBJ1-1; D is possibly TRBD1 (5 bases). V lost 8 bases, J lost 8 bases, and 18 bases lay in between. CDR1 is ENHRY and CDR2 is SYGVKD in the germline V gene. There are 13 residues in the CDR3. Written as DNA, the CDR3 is TGTGCCATCGCCTCTCAGGGTCCTTTAGAAGCTTTCTTT. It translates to CAIASQGPLEAFF.

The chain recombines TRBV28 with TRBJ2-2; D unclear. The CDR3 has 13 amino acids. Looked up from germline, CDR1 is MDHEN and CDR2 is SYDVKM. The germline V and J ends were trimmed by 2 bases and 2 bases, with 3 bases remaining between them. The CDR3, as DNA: TGTGCCAGCAGTTTACTTAACACCGGGGAGCTGTTTTTT. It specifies CASSLLNTGELFF.

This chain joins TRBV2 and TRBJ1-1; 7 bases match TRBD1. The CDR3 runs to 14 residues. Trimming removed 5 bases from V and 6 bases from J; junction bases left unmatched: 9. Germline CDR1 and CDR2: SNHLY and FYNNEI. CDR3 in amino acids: CASSRQGSRPEAFF. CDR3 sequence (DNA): TGTGCCAGCAGTAGACAGGGATCACGCCCTGAAGCTTTCTTT.

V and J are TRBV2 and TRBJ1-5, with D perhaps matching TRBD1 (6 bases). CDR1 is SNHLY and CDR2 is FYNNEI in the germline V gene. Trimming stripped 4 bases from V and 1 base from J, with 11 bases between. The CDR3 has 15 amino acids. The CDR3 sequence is CASSGGRGSNQPQHF. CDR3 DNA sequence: TGTGCCAGCAGTGGGGGCAGGGGAAGCAATCAGCCCCAGCATTTT.

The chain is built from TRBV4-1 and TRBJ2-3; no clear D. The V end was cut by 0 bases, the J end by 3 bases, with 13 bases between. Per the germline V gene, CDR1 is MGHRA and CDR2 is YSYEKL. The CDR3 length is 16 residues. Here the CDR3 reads CASSQEDSIGTDTQYF. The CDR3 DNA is TGCGCCAGCAGCCAAGAAGACTCCATAGGTACAGATACGCAGTATTTT.

CDR3 region: CASSSRTGEQPQHF. The CDR3 DNA follows: TGTGCCAGTAGTTCACGGACAGGGGAACAGCCCCAGCATTTT. The V call is TRBV19, the J call TRBJ1-5, with 9 bases that match TRBD1. CDR1 is LNHDA and CDR2 is SQIVND in the germline V gene (reference sequence). V was pared by 5 bases and J by 7 bases, with 6 bases of the junction left unmatched. The CDR3 sequence is 14 residues long.

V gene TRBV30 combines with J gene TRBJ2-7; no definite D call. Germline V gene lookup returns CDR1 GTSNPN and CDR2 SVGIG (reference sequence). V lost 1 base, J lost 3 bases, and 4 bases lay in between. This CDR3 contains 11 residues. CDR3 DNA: TGTGCCTGGAGTGATCGCTACGAGCAGTACTTC. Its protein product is CAWSDRYEQYF.

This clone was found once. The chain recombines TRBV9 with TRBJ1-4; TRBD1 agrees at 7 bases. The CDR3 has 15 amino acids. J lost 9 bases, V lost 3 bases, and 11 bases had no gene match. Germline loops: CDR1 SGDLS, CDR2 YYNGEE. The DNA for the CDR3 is TGTGCCAGCAGCGCTGAGACAGGGAAGGTGAAAAAACTGTTTTTT. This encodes CASSAETGKVKKLFF. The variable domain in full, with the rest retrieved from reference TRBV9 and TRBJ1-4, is DSGVTQTPKHLITATGQRVTLRCSPRSGDLSVYWYQQSLDQGLQFLIQYYNGEERAKGNILERFSAQQFPDLHSELNLSSLELGDSALYFCASSAETGKVKKLFFGSGTQLSVL.

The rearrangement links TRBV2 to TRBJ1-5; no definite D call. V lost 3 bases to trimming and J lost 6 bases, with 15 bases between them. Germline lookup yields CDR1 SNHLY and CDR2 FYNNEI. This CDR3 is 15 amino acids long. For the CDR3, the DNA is TGTGCCAGCAGTGAGATAGAGAGCCTAGGTCAGCCCCAGCATTTT. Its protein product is CASSEIESLGQPQHF.

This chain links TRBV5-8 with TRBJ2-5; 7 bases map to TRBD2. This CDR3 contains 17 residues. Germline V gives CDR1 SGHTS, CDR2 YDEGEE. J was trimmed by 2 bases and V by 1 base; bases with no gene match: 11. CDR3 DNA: TGTGCCAGCAGCTTGTCGGTTAGCGGGCCGATGCAAGAGACCCAGTACTTC. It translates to CASSLSVSGPMQETQYF.

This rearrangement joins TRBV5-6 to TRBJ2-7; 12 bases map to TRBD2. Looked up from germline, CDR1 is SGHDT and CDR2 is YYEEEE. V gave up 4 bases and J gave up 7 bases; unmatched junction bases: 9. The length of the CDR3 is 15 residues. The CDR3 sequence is CASSPSLAGGLEQYF. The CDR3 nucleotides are TGTGCCAGCAGCCCAAGCCTAGCGGGAGGGCTTGAGCAGTACTTC.

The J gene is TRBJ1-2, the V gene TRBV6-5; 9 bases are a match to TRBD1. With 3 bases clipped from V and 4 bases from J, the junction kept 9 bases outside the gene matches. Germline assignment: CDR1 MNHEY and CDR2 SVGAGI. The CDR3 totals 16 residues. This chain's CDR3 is CASSYNAGQGIYGYTF. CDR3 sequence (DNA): TGTGCCAGCAGTTATAATGCGGGACAGGGAATCTATGGCTACACCTTC.

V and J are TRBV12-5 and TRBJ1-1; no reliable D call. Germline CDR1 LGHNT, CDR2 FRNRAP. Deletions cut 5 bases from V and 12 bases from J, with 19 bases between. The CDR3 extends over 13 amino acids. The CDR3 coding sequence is TGTGCTAGTGGTCTAAAACGGTCGCACCCGACTTTCTTT. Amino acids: CASGLKRSHPTFF.

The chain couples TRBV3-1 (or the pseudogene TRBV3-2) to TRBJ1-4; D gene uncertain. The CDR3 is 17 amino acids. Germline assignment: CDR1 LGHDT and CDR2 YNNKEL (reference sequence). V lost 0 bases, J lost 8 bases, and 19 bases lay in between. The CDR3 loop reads CASSQEVGSPSMEKLFF. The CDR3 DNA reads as TGTGCCAGCAGCCAAGAGGTGGGGAGCCCCTCTATGGAAAAACTGTTTTTT.

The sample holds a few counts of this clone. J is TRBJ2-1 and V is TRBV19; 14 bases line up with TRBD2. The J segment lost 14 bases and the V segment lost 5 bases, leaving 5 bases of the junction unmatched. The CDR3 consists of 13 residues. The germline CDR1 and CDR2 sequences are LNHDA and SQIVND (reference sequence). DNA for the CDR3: TGTGCCAGTAGTCGCCGGACTAGCGGGGGGAAGTTCTTC. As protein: CASSRRTSGGKFF.

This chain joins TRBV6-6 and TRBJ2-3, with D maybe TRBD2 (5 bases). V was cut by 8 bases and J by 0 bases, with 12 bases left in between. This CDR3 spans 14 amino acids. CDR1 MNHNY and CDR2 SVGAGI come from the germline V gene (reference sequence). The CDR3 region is CASVLGGSTDTQYF. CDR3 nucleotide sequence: TGTGCCAGCGTCCTGGGCGGGAGCACAGATACGCAGTATTTT.

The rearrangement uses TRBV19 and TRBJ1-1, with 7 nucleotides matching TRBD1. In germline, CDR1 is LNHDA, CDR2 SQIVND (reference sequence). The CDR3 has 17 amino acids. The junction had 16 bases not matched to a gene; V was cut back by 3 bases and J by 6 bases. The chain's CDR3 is CASSIRRDRGWYSEAFF. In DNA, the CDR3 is TGTGCCAGTAGTATCCGCCGGGACAGAGGTTGGTACTCTGAAGCTTTCTTT.

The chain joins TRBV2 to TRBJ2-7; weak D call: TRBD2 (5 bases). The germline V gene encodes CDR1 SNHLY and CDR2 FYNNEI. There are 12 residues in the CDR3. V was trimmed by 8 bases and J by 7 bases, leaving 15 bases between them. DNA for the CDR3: TGTGCCAGCGATAAGTTTTCGGGGGAGCAGTACTTC. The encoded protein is CASDKFSGEQYF.

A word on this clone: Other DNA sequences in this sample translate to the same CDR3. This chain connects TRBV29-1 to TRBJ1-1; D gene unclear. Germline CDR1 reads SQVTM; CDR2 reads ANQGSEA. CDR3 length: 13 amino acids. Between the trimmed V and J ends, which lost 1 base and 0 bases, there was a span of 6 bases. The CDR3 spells CSVEGRLNTEAFF. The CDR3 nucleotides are TGCAGCGTTGAAGGGCGGCTGAACACTGAAGCTTTCTTT.

CDR3 bases: TGCAGCGTTGCGACAGGCACAGATACGCAGTATTTT. It yields the protein CSVATGTDTQYF. The V and J genes are TRBV29-1 and TRBJ2-3, with D possibly TRBD1 on 5 matching bases. This CDR3 is 12 amino acids long. Between the trimmed V and J ends, which lost 4 bases and 1 base, there was a span of 6 bases. The germline gives CDR1 SQVTM, CDR2 ANQGSEA.

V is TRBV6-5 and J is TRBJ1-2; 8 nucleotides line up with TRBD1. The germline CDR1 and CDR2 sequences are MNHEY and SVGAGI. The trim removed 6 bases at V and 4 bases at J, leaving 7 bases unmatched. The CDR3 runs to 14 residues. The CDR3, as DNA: TGTGCCAGCAGACAACAGGGGGGTGGCTATGGCTACACCTTC. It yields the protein CASRQQGGGYGYTF.